Below, 21 T cell receptor beta chains from the same sample are listed, as sequenced in a study of shared clonotypes between healthy human individuals (TCRdb year 2020). Library preparation used the immunoSEQ multiplex PCR assay. TCRdb re-hosts the immuneACCESS table, in-frame sequences only. Its copies lack some clones; in the studies checked, an unresolved V gene accounts for under half of them, and the cause for the rest is not known. In this sample the table shows a few million clones, just over 90% of which occur a single time. Together, the top ten hold more than 1.5% of the sample. CD8 naive samples were CD45RO-negative cells positively selected for CCR7, giving a CD45RA+CCR7+ population that excluded TemRA cells. Sequenced: naive CD8+ T cells from PBMCs. The cell subset or site label for this specimen denotes: CD45RA+CCR7+. These receptors were taken from a man aged 18 to 30 in good health. Some clones in this sample may be carry-over from other donors' samples.

On this clone itself: This CDR3 is also generated by other DNA sequences in the sample. This sequence joins TRBV7-7 and TRBJ2-2; D possibly matches TRBD1 or TRBD2 (6 bases each). This CDR3 is 13 amino acids long. Germline lookup yields CDR1 SSHAT and CDR2 FNYEAQ (reference sequence). With 5 bases removed from V and 5 bases from J, the gap between germline ends came to 9 bases. CDR3 bases: TGTGCCAGCAGCCTAGGGGGGACCGGGGAGCTGTTTTTT. Protein sequence: CASSLGGTGELFF.

The V gene is TRBV27, the J gene TRBJ2-7; perhaps TRBD2 as D (6 bases). Per the germline V gene, CDR1 is MNHEY and CDR2 is SMNVEV (reference sequence). Trimming took 3 bases from V and 0 from J, leaving 12 bases between them. This CDR3 is 15 amino acids long. CDR3: CASSFKRAPSYEQYF. Here the CDR3 DNA reads TGTGCCAGCAGTTTCAAGCGGGCTCCCTCCTACGAGCAGTACTTC.

J is TRBJ1-3 and V is TRBV30, with 12 positions matching TRBD1. The V segment lost 3 bases and the J segment 8 bases; nucleotides outside the gene matches: 8. Germline V gene lookup returns CDR1 GTSNPN and CDR2 SVGIG (reference sequence). This CDR3 is 15 amino acids long. The CDR3 sequence: CAWRAGTGGVDTIYF. The CDR3, as DNA: TGTGCCTGGAGGGCTGGGACAGGGGGCGTAGACACCATATATTTT.

This clone was counted a single time. The chain links TRBV28 to TRBJ1-5, with D possibly being TRBD1 (5 bases). V was cut by 3 bases and J by 7 bases, with 13 bases left in between. The CDR3 consists of 14 residues. Per germline, CDR1 MDHEN and CDR2 SYDVKM. The chain's CDR3 is CASSFTRGIQPQHF. CDR3 bases: TGTGCCAGCAGTTTTACTCGGGGGATACAGCCCCAGCATTTT.

This chain joins TRBV27 and TRBJ1-4; 12 bases agree with TRBD1. Germline V lookup: CDR1 MNHEY, CDR2 SMNVEV (reference sequence). The CDR3 length is 14 residues. With V trimmed by 3 bases and J by 10 bases, 3 bases remained unmatched. The CDR3 nucleotides read TGTGCCAGCAGTTTGGGGACAGGGGGCGGAAAACTGTTTTTT. This translates into CASSLGTGGGKLFF.

The V call is TRBV10-3, the J call TRBJ2-2; no firm D call. The V gene lost 3 bases and the J gene lost 5 bases, with 7 bases spanning the gap. Germline-derived CDR1 and CDR2 are ENHRY and SYGVKD. The CDR3 is made up of 13 amino acids. The CDR3 protein is CAISDALTGELFF. The CDR3 DNA is TGTGCCATCAGTGACGCCTTAACCGGGGAGCTGTTTTTT.

Regarding this clone: Other DNA variants within this sample encode the same CDR3. The chain carries TRBV5-6 and TRBJ2-7, with D perhaps being TRBD1 or TRBD2 (5 bases each). The CDR3 loop spans 14 amino acids. Per germline, CDR1 SGHDT and CDR2 YYEEEE. Trimming took off 0 bases at V and 1 base at J, with 8 bases between the two ends. CDR3 coding DNA: TGTGCCAGCAGCTTGGGGGGCGGGTCCTACGAGCAGTACTTC. Amino acids: CASSLGGGSYEQYF. The full variable domain, completed using reference TRBV5-6 and TRBJ2-7, is DAGVTQSPTHLIKTRGQQVTLRCSPKSGHDTVSWYQQALGQGPQFIFQYYEEEERQRGNFPDRFSGHQFPNYSSELNVNALLLGDSALYLCASSLGGGSYEQYFGPGTRLTVT.

The chain uses TRBV28 and TRBJ1-2, with D unclear. Germline CDR1 and CDR2: MDHEN and SYDVKM. The V end lost 5 bases, the J end lost 0 bases, and 16 bases lay between the germline ends. The CDR3 length is 16 residues. The CDR3, as DNA: TGTGCCAGCAGTCCCCACGTGCGGGGTGCTAACTATGGCTACACCTTC. Its protein is CASSPHVRGANYGYTF.

CDR3 DNA sequence: TGTGCCAGCAGTCACGTAGCGGGGCATTGGTACGAGCAGTACTTC. Its translation is CASSHVAGHWYEQYF. The chain employs TRBV27 and TRBJ2-7; TRBD2 agrees at 8 bases. From germline, CDR1 is MNHEY and CDR2 SMNVEV (reference sequence). V was pared by 5 bases and J by 4 bases, with 10 bases of the junction left unmatched. This CDR3 contains 15 residues.

This chain joins TRBV27 and TRBJ2-5, with a tentative D call TRBD2 (6 bases). The CDR3 consists of 17 residues. Looked up from germline, CDR1 is MNHEY and CDR2 is SMNVEV (reference sequence). Trimming stripped 6 bases from V and 5 bases from J, with 25 bases between. The CDR3: CASSPAWGEVNGETQYF. CDR3 nucleotide sequence: TGTGCCAGCAGCCCCGCTTGGGGGGAGGTAAACGGGGAGACCCAGTACTTC.

CDR3 region: CASSPSDRLNTGELFF. In DNA, the CDR3 is TGTGCCAGCAGCCCGTCGGACAGGCTGAACACCGGGGAGCTGTTTTTT. V is TRBV27 and J is TRBJ2-2, with 7 bases lining up with TRBD1. Germline V gene sequence: CDR1 MNHEY, CDR2 SMNVEV (reference sequence). This CDR3 comprises 16 residues. V gave up 6 bases and J gave up 1 base; unmatched junction bases: 8.

This clone was seen a handful of times. V usage is TRBV6-5 and J usage is TRBJ2-1; D remains ambiguous. From germline, CDR1 is MNHEY and CDR2 SVGAGI. The V and J ends lost 2 bases and 10 bases respectively, with 9 bases between them. This CDR3 contains 12 residues. In nucleotides, the CDR3 is TGTGCCAGCAGTTACCAGGATGGGGAGCAGTTCTTC. This translates into CASSYQDGEQFF.

The chain combines TRBV5-1 with TRBJ1-1; TRBD1 is a possible D gene (6 bases). Germline loops: CDR1 SGHRS, CDR2 YFSETQ. The ends were cut back, 4 bases at V and 1 base at J, with 17 bases in the middle. The CDR3 spans 16 residues. The CDR3 DNA sequence: TGCGCCAGCAGCGCCTCCGTGGCAGGGGCGAACACTGAAGCTTTCTTT. It yields the protein CASSASVAGANTEAFF.

This clone occurred once. The chain links TRBV18 to TRBJ2-1; tentatively, D is TRBD1 or TRBD2 (5 bases each). The CDR3 length is 16 residues. Trimming took off 0 bases at V and 2 bases at J, with 11 bases between the two ends. From germline, CDR1 is KGHSH and CDR2 LQKENI. The CDR3 protein is CASSPPGTTTYNEQFF. The CDR3 DNA follows: TGTGCCAGCTCACCACCCGGGACCACCACCTACAATGAGCAGTTCTTC.

The chain joins TRBV28 to TRBJ2-3; D call uncertain. Trimming took off 6 bases at V and 2 bases at J, with 18 bases between the two ends. The CDR3 totals 16 residues. From germline, CDR1 is MDHEN and CDR2 SYDVKM. DNA of the CDR3: TGTGCCAGCAGGTTGACCCTGGACGTATCCACAGATACGCAGTATTTT. Residues: CASRLTLDVSTDTQYF. Together with reference TRBV28 and TRBJ2-3, the CDR3 gives the full variable domain: DVKVTQSSRYLVKRTGEKVFLECVQDMDHENMFWYRQDPGLGLRLIYFSYDVKMKEKGDIPEGYSVSREKKERFSLILESASTNQTSMYLCASRLTLDVSTDTQYFGPGTRLTVL.

The chain joins TRBV7-9 to TRBJ2-7; either TRBD1 or TRBD2 may fit D (6 bases each). Trimming took off 8 bases at V and 5 bases at J, with 16 bases between the two ends. The length of the CDR3 is 13 residues. Germline CDR1 reads SEHNR; CDR2 reads FQNEAQ (reference sequence). The CDR3 is CASLGGGYDEQYF. The DNA of the CDR3 is TGTGCCAGCCTTGGAGGGGGTTACGACGAGCAGTACTTC.

The chain couples TRBV6-6 to TRBJ2-7, with D possibly being TRBD1 or TRBD2 (5 bases each). Trimming cost V 2 bases and J 6 bases, with 17 bases left between them. The CDR3 loop spans 15 amino acids. The germline V gene encodes CDR1 MNHNY and CDR2 SVGAGI (reference sequence). Here the CDR3 DNA reads TGTGCCAGCAGTTACGCCTTGGGACCCGATTCCGAGCAGTACTTC. This gives the protein CASSYALGPDSEQYF.

The V and J genes are TRBV7-9 and TRBJ1-5; the D gene is possibly TRBD1 (5 bases). V was trimmed by 5 bases and J by 4 bases, leaving 12 bases between them. This CDR3 has 14 residues. Germline CDR1 and CDR2: SEHNR and FQNEAQ (reference sequence). The CDR3 nucleotides are TGTGCCAGCAGCGTCCGGGACCAGAATCAGCCCCAGCATTTT. Its translation: CASSVRDQNQPQHF.

The chain employs TRBV11-2 and TRBJ2-2; D remains ambiguous. Germline lookup yields CDR1 SGHAT and CDR2 FQNNGV. Deletions cut 11 bases from V and 1 base from J, with 8 bases between. The length of the CDR3 is 12 residues. The DNA of the CDR3 is TGTGCCTCTCCGGGGAACACCGGGGAGCTGTTTTTT. Protein: CASPGNTGELFF.

This chain uses TRBV21-1 with TRBJ1-3; TRBD1, as called in the table, went unchecked against the DNA. TRBV21-1 is a listed pseudogene. This CDR3 is built from 17 residues. The CDR3 region is CASIKGGIGGSGNTIYF. The CDR3 nucleotides are TGTGCCAGCATTAAAGGGGGAATCGGAGGTAGTGGAAACACCATATATTTT.

The chain uses TRBV30 and TRBJ2-7; D is perhaps TRBD2 (6 bases). Germline V lookup: CDR1 GTSNPN, CDR2 SVGIG (reference sequence). V lost 2 bases and J 0 bases, leaving 11 bases between the germline ends. The CDR3 is 14 amino acids. CDR3 in DNA: TGTGCCTGGAGTTCCCGGGGGTTCTCCTACGAGCAGTACTTC. This encodes CAWSSRGFSYEQYF.